The rows below give T cell receptor beta chains drawn from one sample of a study of shared clonotypes between healthy human individuals. Clones were read by immunoSEQ multiplex PCR, and TCRdb kept only the in-frame ones, dropping some. The sample includes 2.5 million or so clones, around 94% of them seen just once. The sample taken for sequencing was naive CD4+ T cells sorted from blood. The receptors here all came from a young man in good health. The CDR3 runs from the conserved cysteine through the conserved F or W. Each record gives: CDR3 length, clone size, V gene, CDR3 protein. Not every row has a clone size; where given, it reads once, few, many or a size class.

>14|.|TRBV18
CASSSRPYQETQYF
>13|.|TRBV27
CASSLGVGSGYTF
>13|.|TRBV27
CASRFRQAYEQYF
>14|.|TRBV9
CASSPGQAYGTQYF
>13|few|TRBV11-2
CASSFLGQGEAFF
>13|.|TRBV7-8
CASSLGGDYGYTF
>16|.|TRBV10-3
CAISESFSGIENEQFF
>15|.|TRBV13
CASRKAGGLQETQYF
>13|.|TRBV30
CAWSAPDRVLAFF
>14|.|TRBV5-1
CASSGGGTGEKLFF
>16|.|TRBV7-9
CASSPRYGTGLYEQYF
>14|.|TRBV7-9
CASSLAGSTGELFF
>14|.|TRBV7-6
CASSLGEKNSPLHF
>13|.|TRBV19
CASSMRGKQPQHF